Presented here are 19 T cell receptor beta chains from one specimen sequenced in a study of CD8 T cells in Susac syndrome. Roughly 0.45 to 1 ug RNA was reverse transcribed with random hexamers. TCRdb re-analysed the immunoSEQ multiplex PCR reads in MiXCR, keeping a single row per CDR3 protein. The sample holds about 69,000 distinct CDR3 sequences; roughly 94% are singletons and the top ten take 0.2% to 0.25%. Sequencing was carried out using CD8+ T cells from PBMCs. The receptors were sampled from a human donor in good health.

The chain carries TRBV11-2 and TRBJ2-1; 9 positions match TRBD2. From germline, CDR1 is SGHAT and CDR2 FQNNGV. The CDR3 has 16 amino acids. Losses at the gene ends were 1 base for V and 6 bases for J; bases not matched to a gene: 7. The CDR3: CASSLVAGGPPNEQFF. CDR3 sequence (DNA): TGTGCCAGCAGCTTAGTGGCGGGGGGGCCACCCAATGAGCAGTTCTTC.

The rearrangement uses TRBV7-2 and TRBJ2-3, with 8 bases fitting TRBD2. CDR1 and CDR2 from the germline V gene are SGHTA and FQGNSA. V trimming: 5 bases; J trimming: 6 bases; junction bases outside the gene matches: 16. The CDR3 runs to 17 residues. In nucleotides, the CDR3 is TGTGCCAGCAGCGGGTCCCTACCGGGGGGGCCAAGGGATACGCAGTATTTT. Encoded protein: CASSGSLPGGPRDTQYF.

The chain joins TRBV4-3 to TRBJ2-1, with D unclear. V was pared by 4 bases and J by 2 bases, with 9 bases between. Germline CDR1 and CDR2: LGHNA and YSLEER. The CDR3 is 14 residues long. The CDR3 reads CASSPGRAYNEQFF. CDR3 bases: TGCGCCAGCAGCCCCGGGCGAGCCTACAATGAGCAGTTCTTC.

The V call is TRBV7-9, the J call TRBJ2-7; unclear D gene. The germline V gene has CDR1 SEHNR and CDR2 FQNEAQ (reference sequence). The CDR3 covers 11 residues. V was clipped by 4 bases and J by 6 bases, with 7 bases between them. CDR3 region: CASSSPPEQYF. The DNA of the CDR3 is TGTGCCAGCAGCTCCCCCCCCGAGCAGTACTTC.

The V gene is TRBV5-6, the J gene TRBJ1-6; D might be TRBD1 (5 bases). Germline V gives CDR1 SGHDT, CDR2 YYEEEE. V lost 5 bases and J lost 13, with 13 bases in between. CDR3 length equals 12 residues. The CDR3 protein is CASSWGGSPLHF. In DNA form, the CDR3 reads TGTGCCAGCAGTTGGGGCGGATCCCCCCTCCACTTT.

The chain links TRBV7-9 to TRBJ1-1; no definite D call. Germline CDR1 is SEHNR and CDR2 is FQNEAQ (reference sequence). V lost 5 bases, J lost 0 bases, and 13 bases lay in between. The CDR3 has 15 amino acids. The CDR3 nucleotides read TGTGCCAGCAGCCGTACGGAATTCATGAACACTGAAGCTTTCTTT. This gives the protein CASSRTEFMNTEAFF.

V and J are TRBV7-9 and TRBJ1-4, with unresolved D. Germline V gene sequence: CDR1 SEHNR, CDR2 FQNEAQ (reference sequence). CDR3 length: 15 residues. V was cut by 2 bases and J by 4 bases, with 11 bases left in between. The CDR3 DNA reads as TGTGCCAGCAGCTTATGGCCGGCTTATAATGAAAAACTGTTTTTT. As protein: CASSLWPAYNEKLFF. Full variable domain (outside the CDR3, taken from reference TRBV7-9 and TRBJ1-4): DTGVSQNPRHKITKRGQNVTFRCDPISEHNRLYWYRQTLGQGPEFLTYFQNEAQLEKSRLLSDRFSAERPKGSFSTLEIQRTEQGDSAMYLCASSLWPAYNEKLFFGSGTQLSVL.

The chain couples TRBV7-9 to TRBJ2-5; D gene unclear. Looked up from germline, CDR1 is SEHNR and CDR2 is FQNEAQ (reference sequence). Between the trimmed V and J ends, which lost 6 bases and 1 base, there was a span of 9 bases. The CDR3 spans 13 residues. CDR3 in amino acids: CASSGYFQETQYF. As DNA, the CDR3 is TGTGCCAGCAGTGGATACTTCCAAGAGACCCAGTACTTC. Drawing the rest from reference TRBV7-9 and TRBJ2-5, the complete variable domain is DTGVSQNPRHKITKRGQNVTFRCDPISEHNRLYWYRQTLGQGPEFLTYFQNEAQLEKSRLLSDRFSAERPKGSFSTLEIQRTEQGDSAMYLCASSGYFQETQYFGPGTRLLVL.

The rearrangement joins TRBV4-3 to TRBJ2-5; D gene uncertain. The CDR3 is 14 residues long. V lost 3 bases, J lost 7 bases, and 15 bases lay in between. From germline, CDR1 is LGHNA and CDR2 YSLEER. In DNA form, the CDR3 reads TGCGCCAGCAGCCATGAACCTCCCCCCGCGACCCAGTACTTC. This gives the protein CASSHEPPPATQYF.

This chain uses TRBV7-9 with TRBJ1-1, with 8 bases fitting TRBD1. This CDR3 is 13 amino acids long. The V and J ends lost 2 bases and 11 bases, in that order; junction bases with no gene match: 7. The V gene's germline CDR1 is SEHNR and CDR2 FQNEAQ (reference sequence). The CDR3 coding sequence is TGTGCCAGCAGCTTACAGGGGGCTGACGAGGCTTTCTTT. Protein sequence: CASSLQGADEAFF. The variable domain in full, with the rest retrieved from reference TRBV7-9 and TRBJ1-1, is DTGVSQNPRHKITKRGQNVTFRCDPISEHNRLYWYRQTLGQGPEFLTYFQNEAQLEKSRLLSDRFSAERPKGSFSTLEIQRTEQGDSAMYLCASSLQGADEAFFGQGTRLTVV.

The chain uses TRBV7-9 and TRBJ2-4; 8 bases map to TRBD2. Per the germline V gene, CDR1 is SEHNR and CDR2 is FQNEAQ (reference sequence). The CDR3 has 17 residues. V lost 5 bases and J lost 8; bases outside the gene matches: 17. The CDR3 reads CASSPTGLGPRGDIQYF. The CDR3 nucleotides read TGTGCCAGCAGCCCGACCGGTCTTGGGCCGCGGGGGGACATTCAGTACTTC.

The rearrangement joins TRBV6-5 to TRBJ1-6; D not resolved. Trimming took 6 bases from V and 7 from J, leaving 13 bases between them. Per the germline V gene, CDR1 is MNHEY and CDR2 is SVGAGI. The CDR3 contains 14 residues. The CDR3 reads CASSPGEANSPLHF. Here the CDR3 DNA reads TGTGCCAGCAGCCCAGGAGAGGCCAATTCACCCCTCCACTTT.

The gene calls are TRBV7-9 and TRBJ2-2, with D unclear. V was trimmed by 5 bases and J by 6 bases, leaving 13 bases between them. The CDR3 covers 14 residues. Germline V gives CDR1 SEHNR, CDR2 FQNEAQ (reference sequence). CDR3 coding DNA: TGTGCCAGCAGCGCACCCCGCAGTCCCGGGGAGCTGTTTTTT. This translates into CASSAPRSPGELFF.

The CDR3 loop is CASSPLSGGLHEQYV. The DNA for the CDR3 is TGTGCCAGCTCACCCCTGTCAGGGGGTCTCCACGAGCAGTACGTC. This chain connects TRBV18 to TRBJ2-7; 7 bases agree with TRBD1. Per the germline V gene, CDR1 is KGHSH and CDR2 is LQKENI. The CDR3 runs 15 residues. V trimming: 3 bases; J trimming: 5 bases; junction bases outside the gene matches: 10.

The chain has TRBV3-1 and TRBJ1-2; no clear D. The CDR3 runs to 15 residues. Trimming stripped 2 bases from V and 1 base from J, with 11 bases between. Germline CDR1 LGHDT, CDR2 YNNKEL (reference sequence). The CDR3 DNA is TGTGCCAGCAGCCAAACCCCAGGAAATAACTATGGCTACACCTTC. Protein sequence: CASSQTPGNNYGYTF.

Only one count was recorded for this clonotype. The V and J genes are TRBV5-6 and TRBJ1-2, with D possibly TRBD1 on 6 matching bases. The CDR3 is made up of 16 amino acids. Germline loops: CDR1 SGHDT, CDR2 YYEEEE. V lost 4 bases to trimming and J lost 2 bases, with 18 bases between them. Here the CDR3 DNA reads TGTGCCAGCAGCCTATGGACAGCCGCCTCCAACTATGGCTACACCTTC. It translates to CASSLWTAASNYGYTF. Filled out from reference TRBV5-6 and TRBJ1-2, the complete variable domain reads DAGVTQSPTHLIKTRGQQVTLRCSPKSGHDTVSWYQQALGQGPQFIFQYYEEEERQRGNFPDRFSGHQFPNYSSELNVNALLLGDSALYLCASSLWTAASNYGYTFGSGTRLTVV.

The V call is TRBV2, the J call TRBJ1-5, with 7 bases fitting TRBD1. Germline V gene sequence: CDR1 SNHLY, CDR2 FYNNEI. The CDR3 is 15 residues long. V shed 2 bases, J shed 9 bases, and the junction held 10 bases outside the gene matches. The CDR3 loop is CASSEWDSGLGPQHF. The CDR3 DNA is TGTGCCAGCAGTGAATGGGACAGTGGCCTAGGGCCCCAGCATTTT.

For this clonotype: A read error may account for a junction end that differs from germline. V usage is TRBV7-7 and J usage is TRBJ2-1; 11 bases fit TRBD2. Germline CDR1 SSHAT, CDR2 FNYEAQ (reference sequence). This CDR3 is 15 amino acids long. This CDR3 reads CASSSGLAAYNEQFF. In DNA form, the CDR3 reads TGTGCTAGCAGCTCGGGACTAGCGGCCTACAATGAGCAGTTCTTC.

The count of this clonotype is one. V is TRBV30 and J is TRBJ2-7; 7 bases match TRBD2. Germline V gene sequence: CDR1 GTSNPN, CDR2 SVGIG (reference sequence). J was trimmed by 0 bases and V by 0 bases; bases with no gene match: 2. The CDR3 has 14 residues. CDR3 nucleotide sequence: TGTGCCTGGAGTGTTGGGGGGGGCTCCTACGAGCAGTACTTC. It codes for CAWSVGGGSYEQYF.